These 3 T cell receptor beta chains were all obtained from the same sample, sequenced in a study of cytomegalovirus exposure and HLA in healthy donors. Assay used: immunoSEQ multiplex PCR; TCRdb lists only in-frame clones, some missing. Of about 240,000 clones listed, about 86% are singletons. Sequencing was performed on PBMCs. The source of these receptors is a woman in her twenties or thirties in good health and CMV-seropositive.

The gene calls are TRBV7-9 and TRBJ1-5, with a weak D call TRBD1 (6 bases). CDR3 size: 14 residues. Trimming pared 7 bases from V and 7 bases from J, leaving 17 bases between. Germline V gives CDR1 SEHNR, CDR2 FQNEAQ (reference sequence). In DNA form, the CDR3 reads TGTGCCAGCACCATAGGGGGGGGAGGACAGCCCCAGCATTTT. This translates into CASTIGGGGQPQHF.

The V and J genes are TRBV4-1 and TRBJ1-1, with a tentative D call TRBD1 (6 bases). This CDR3 has 15 residues. Looked up from germline, CDR1 is MGHRA and CDR2 is YSYEKL. Trimming removed 1 base at V and 5 bases at J, with 14 bases between. The CDR3 nucleotides are TGCGCCAGCAGCCAAGCGCTTCCAGGGGAAACTGAAGCTTTCTTT. It specifies CASSQALPGETEAFF.

This clone was seen once. The chain is built from TRBV5-1 and TRBJ2-2, with TRBD1 matching 8 bases. CDR1 is SGHRS and CDR2 is YFSETQ in the germline V gene. V was clipped by 4 bases and J by 7 bases; unmatched bases: 6. CDR3 length equals 14 residues. This CDR3 is CASSPPDRDGELFF. The CDR3 region has the DNA TGCGCCAGCAGCCCCCCGGACAGGGACGGGGAGCTGTTTTTT.